A single T cell receptor beta chain is shown here with its context. These data originate in a study of blood T cell repertoires in COVID-19. The germline CDR1 and CDR2 sequences are KGHDR and SFDVKD. V lost 0 bases to trimming and J lost 6 bases; unmatched junction nucleotides: 11. CDR3 size: 20 residues. Profiled with immunoSEQ multiplex PCR; TCRdb holds only in-frame clones, not every one. The sample consists of tens of thousands of clones, 70% to 85% of them appearing once. This chain links TRBV24-1 with TRBJ2-2, with 14 bases fitting TRBD2. The specimen sequenced was peripheral blood. The clonotype comes from a woman aged 60-75 years with acute or convalescent COVID-19. In DNA form, the CDR3 reads TGTGCCACCAGTGATTTGAATGCCCGACTAGCGGGAGGGCCCGCCGGGGAGCTGTTTTTT. Translation gives CATSDLNARLAGGPAGELFF.